Sequencing of this T cell receptor beta chain was carried out in a study of OX40 agonist ivuxolimab in advanced cancers. Turning to the study itself: The patients received agonistic anti-OX40 (CD134) antibody ivuxolimab. Every 2 weeks, patients got intravenous ivuxolimab at one of six dose levels (0.01-10 mg/kg).

The CDR3 length is 15 residues. Germline lookup yields CDR1 SGDLS and CDR2 YYNGEE. Trimming stripped 3 bases from V and 5 bases from J, with 14 bases between. Produced via immunoSEQ multiplex PCR; TCRdb's table is partial and in-frame only. Here the sample spans 53,000 or so clones, around 83% being singletons. This chain links TRBV9 with TRBJ2-2, with D possibly being TRBD2 (6 bases). The material sequenced was CD4+ or CD8+ T cells sorted from blood, taken in a trial of the OX40 agonist ivuxolimab. The TCR comes from an adult with an advanced solid tumor such as melanoma, head and neck, liver or kidney cancer. The CDR3: CASSEGSGATGELFF. CDR3 nucleotides: TGTGCCAGCAGCGAGGGGTCGGGAGCGACCGGGGAGCTGTTTTTT.